The entry that follows covers one T cell receptor (beta chain) sequence. Here immunoSEQ multiplex PCR was the method, and the copy in TCRdb shows in-frame clones only, minus some. This table holds about 33,000 clones, 70% to 80% found once. Described time point: cycle 4 day 1 (C4D1), after less than seven weeks of nivolumab. Brentuximab vedotin exposure varied, and every patient relapsed after autologous stem cell transplantation. Trimming took 1 base from V and 5 from J, leaving 17 bases between them. Germline V CDR1 and CDR2: SGHAT, FQNNGV. CDR3 size: 16 residues. These data come from a study of PD-1 blockade in classical Hodgkin lymphoma.

The chain joins TRBV11-2 to TRBJ2-5; tentatively, D is TRBD1 or TRBD2 (5 bases each). The sequencing used peripheral blood mononuclear cells (PBMCs), collected before the fourth cycle of nivolumab. This TCR derives from a human donor with classical Hodgkin lymphoma. The CDR3 region has the DNA TGTGCCAGCAGCTTAGGGGGCCGGGGTTTAGGGGAGACCCAGTACTTC. This codes for CASSLGGRGLGETQYF.